This TCR beta chain was documented in a study of T cell repertoires in cytomegalovirus infection. For the study at large: It can be stated that public TCR beta signatures indicated CMV infection as well as a matching HLA type.

As regards this clonotype: What it recognizes is unknown.

TCRdb called the reads again in MiXCR, with one record for every CDR3 protein. Among fewer than 350,000 distinct CDR3 sequences listed, about 27% were seen once. The CDR3 runs to 13 residues. Looked up from germline, CDR1 is SEHNR and CDR2 is FQNEAQ (reference sequence). V gave up 8 bases and J gave up 6 bases, with 15 bases separating them. This chain uses TRBV7-9 with TRBJ2-3; D remains ambiguous. The TCR originated in a human donor in good health (CMV status not recorded). Some clones in this sample may be carry-over from other donors' samples. The material sequenced was cultured PBMCs, taken from culture after CMV antigen stimulation. The CDR3 DNA reads TGTGCCAGCCTCACGGTTGTGACGGATACGCAGTATTTT. Its protein product is CASLTVVTDTQYF.